This T cell receptor beta chain originates from a study of T cell responses to AZD1222 COVID-19 vaccine. CDR1 is LNHDA, CDR2 SQIVND, per germline (reference sequence). V gave up 4 bases and J gave up 2 bases; unmatched junction bases: 5. This CDR3 region has 15 residues. The repertoire was sequenced with immunoSEQ multiplex PCR; TCRdb's copy has only in-frame clones and lacks some. The repertoire holds some 120,000 clones, with roughly 84% as singletons. The receptor's source is an adult in good health. This rearrangement joins TRBV19 to TRBJ2-1; 7 bases are a match to TRBD2. The starting material was peripheral blood, obtained on day 0 of AZD1222 vaccination. CDR3 protein: CASSSGRGPYNEQFF. The CDR3, as DNA: TGTGCCAGTAGTAGCGGGAGAGGTCCCTACAATGAGCAGTTCTTC.